The clone carrying this TCR beta chain was seen ten or more times. Its target is unknown. The data belong to a study of neurological immune-mediated disorders. The germline V gene encodes CDR1 SGHDT and CDR2 YYEEEE. The J segment lost 7 bases and the V segment lost 4 bases, leaving 5 bases of the junction unmatched. There are 13 residues in the CDR3. Study-wide points: TCR clonal expansion peaked in HTLV-1-associated myelopathy patients and was lowest in multiple sclerosis patients.

The starting material, 2 million PBMCs stored at -80 C, gave rise to the unsorted libraries. 5'RACE with 10-nucleotide random UMIs produced the cDNA. TCRdb passed the 5' RACE reads through MiXCR, listing each CDR3 protein once. Of 72,000 or so distinct CDR3 sequences in the sample, more than 15% were seen once. Sequencing was carried out using PBMCs. V is TRBV5-6 and J is TRBJ1-5; 7 nucleotides line up with TRBD1. The sequence was collected from a woman aged 35 to 49 in good health. CDR3 bases: TGTGCCAGCAGCCGTACAGGGGCCCAGCCCCAGCATTTT. Amino acids: CASSRTGAQPQHF.